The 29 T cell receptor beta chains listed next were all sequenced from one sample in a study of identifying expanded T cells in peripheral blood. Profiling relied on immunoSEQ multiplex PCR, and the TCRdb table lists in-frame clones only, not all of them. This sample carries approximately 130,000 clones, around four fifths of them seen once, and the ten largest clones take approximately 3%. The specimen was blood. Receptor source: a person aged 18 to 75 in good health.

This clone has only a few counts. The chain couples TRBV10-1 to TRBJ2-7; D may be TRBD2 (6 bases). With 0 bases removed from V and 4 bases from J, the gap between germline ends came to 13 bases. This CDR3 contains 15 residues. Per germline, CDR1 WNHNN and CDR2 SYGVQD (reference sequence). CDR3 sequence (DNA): TGCGCCAGCAGTGAGTCGACTCAGGCGGGATACGAGCAGTACTTC. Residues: CASSESTQAGYEQYF.

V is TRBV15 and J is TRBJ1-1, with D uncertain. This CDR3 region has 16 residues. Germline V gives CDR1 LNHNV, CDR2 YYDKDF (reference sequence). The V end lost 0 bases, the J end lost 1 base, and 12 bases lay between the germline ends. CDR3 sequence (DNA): TGTGCCACCAGCAGAGAACGGAGGGTGGGGAACACTGAAGCTTTCTTT. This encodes CATSRERRVGNTEAFF.

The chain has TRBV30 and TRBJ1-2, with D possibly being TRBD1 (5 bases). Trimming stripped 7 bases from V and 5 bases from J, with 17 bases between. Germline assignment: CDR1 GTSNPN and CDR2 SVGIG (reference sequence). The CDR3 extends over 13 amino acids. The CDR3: CAYSPGLLYGYTF. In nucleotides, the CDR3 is TGTGCCTACTCTCCGGGACTCCTTTATGGCTACACCTTC.

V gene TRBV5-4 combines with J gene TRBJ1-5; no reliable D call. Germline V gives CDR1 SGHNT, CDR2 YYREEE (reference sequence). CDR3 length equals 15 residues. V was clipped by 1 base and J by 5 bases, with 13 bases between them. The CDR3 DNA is TGTGCCAGCAGCTTGTTGCCCGGGGAAGATCAGCCCCAGCATTTT. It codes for CASSLLPGEDQPQHF. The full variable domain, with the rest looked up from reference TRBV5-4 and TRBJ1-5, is ETGVTQSPTHLIKTRGQQVTLRCSSQSGHNTVSWYQQALGQGPQFIFQYYREEENGRGNFPPRFSGLQFPNYSSELNVNALELDDSALYLCASSLLPGEDQPQHFGDGTRLSIL.

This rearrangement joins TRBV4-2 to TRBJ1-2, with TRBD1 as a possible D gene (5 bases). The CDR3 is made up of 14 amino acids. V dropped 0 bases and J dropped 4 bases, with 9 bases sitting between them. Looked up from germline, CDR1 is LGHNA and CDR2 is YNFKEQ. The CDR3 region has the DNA TGTGCCAGCAGCCAAGATATGGGACCCTATGGCTACACCTTC. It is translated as CASSQDMGPYGYTF.

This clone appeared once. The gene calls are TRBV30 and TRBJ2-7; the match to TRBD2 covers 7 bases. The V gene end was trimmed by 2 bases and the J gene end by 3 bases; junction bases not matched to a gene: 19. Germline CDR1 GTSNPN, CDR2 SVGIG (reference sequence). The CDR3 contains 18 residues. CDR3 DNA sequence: TGTGCCTGGAGTCACTCCCCCTGGTGGGAGGGAACAGTCTACGAGCAGTACTTC. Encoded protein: CAWSHSPWWEGTVYEQYF.

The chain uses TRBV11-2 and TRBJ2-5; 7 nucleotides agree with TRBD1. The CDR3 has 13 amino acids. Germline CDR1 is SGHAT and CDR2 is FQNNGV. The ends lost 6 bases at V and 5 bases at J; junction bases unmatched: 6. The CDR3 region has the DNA TGTGCCAGCAGAGGGGACAGTTGGGAGACCCAGTACTTC. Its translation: CASRGDSWETQYF.

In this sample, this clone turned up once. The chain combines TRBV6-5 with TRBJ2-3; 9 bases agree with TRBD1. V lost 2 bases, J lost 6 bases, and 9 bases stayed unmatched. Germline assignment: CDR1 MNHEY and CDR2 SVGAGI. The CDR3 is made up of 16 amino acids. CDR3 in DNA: TGTGCCAGCAGTTACCTTAGGGGACAGGGAGCCGATACGCAGTATTTT. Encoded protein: CASSYLRGQGADTQYF.

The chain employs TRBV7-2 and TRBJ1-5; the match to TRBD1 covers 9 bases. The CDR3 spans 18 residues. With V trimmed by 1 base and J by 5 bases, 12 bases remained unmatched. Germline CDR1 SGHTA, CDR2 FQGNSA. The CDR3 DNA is TGTGCCAGCAGCTTAGGCCTAGGGACAGGGTGGGTAGATCAGCCCCAGCATTTT. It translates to CASSLGLGTGWVDQPQHF.

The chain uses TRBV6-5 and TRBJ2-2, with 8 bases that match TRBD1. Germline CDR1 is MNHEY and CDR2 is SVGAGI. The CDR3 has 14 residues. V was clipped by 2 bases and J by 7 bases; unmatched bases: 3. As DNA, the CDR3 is TGTGCCAGCAGTTACCAGGGGGCAGTCGGGGAGCTGTTTTTT. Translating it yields CASSYQGAVGELFF.

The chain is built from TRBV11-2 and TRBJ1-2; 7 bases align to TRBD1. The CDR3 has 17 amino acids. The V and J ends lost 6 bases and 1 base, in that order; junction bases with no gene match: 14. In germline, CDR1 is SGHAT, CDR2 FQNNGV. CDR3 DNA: TGTGCCAGCAGATCCTTTAGACAGGGAGGTGATAACTATGGCTACACCTTC. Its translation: CASRSFRQGGDNYGYTF.

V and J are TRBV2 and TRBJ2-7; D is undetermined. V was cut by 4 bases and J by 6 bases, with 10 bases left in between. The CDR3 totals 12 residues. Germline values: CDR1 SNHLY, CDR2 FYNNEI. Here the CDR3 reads CASSAQGVEQYF. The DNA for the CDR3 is TGTGCCAGCAGTGCCCAAGGCGTCGAGCAGTACTTC.

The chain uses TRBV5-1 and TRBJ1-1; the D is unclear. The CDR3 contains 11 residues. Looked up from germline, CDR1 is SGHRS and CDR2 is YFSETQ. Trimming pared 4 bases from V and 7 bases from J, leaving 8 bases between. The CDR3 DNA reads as TGCGCCAGCAGCCGAGACAATGAAGCTTTCTTT. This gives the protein CASSRDNEAFF.

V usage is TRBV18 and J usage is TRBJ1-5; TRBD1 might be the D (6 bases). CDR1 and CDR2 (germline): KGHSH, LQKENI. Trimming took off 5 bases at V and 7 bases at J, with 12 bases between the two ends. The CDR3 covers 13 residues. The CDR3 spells CASSGGARQPQHF. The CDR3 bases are TGTGCCAGCTCAGGGGGCGCGAGACAGCCCCAGCATTTT.

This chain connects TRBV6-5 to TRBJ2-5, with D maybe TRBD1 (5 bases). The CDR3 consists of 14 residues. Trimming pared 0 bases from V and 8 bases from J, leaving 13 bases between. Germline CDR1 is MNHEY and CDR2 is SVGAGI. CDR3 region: CASSYSPGQPTQYF. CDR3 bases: TGTGCCAGCAGTTACTCCCCTGGACAACCTACCCAGTACTTC.

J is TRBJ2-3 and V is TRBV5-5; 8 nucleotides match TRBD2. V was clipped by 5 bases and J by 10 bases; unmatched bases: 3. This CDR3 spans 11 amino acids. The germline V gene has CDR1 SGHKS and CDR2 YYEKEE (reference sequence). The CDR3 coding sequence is TGTGCCAGCAGTAGCGGGGTTGCGCAGTATTTT. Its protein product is CASSSGVAQYF.

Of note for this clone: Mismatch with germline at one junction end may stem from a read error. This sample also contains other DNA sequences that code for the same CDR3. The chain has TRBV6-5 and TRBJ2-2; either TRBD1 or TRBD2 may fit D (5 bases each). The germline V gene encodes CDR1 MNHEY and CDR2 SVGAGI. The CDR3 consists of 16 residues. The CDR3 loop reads CASSYSIIGGTGELFF. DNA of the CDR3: TGTGCCAGCAGCTACTCGATCATTGGGGGCACCGGGGAGCTGTTTTTT.

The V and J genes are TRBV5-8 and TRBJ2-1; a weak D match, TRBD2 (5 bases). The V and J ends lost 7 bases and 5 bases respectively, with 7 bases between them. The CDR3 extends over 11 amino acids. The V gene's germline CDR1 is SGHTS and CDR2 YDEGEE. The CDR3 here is CASRGDNEQFF. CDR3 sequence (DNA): TGTGCCAGCCGGGGTGACAATGAGCAGTTCTTC.

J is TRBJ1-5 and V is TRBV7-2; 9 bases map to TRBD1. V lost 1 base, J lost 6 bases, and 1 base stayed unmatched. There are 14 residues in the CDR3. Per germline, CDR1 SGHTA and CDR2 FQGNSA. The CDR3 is CASSLVTGGQPQHF. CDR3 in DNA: TGTGCCAGCAGCTTAGTGACAGGGGGTCAGCCCCAGCATTTT.

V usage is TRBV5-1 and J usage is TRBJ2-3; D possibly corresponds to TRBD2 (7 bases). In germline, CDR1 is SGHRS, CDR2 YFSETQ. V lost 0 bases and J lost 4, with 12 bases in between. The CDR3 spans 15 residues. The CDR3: CASSLAGGRSDTQYF. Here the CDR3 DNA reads TGCGCCAGCAGCTTGGCGGGGGGCCGTTCAGATACGCAGTATTTT.

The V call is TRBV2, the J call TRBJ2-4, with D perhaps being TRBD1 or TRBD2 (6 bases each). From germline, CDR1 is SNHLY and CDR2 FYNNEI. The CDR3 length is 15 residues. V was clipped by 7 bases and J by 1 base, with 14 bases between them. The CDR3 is CASIDPGGAKNIQYF. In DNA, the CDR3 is TGTGCCAGCATCGACCCCGGGGGCGCCAAAAACATTCAGTACTTC. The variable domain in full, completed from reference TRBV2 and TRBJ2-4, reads EPEVTQTPSHQVTQMGQEVILRCVPISNHLYFYWYRQILGQKVEFLVSFYNNEISEKSEIFDDQFSVERPDGSNFTLKIRSTKLEDSAMYFCASIDPGGAKNIQYFGAGTRLSVL.

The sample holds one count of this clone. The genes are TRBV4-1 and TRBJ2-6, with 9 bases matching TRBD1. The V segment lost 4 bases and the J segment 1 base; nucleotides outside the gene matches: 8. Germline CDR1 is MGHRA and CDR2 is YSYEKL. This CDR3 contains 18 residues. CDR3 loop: CASSLRPGTGSGANVLTF. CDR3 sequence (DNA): TGCGCCAGCAGCCTCCGTCCCGGGACAGGGTCTGGGGCCAACGTCCTGACTTTC.

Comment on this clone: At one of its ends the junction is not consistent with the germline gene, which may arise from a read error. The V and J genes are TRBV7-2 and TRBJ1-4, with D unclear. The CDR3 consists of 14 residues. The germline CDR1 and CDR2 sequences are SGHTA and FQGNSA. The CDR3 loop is CASSPRVGNEKLFF. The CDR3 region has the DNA TGCGCCAGCAGCCCCCGGGTCGGTAATGAAAAACTGTTTTTT.

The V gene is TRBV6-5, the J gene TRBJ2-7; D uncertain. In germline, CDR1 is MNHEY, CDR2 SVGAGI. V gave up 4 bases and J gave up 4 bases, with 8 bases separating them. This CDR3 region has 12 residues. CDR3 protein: CASSLWPYEQYF. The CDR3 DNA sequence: TGTGCCAGCAGTTTGTGGCCTTACGAGCAGTACTTC.

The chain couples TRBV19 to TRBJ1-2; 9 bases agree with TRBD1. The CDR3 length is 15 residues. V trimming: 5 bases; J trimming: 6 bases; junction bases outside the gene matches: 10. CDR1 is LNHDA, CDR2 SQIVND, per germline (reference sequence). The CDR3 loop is CASSFPPGQGHGYTF. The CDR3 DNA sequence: TGTGCCAGTAGTTTCCCTCCGGGACAGGGTCATGGCTACACCTTC.

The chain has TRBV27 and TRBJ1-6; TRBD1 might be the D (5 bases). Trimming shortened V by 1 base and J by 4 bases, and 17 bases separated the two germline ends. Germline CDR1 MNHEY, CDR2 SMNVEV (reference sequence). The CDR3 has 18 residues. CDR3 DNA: TGTGCCAGCAGTTTATACGGGGACCCCGAAGTTTATAATTCACCCCTCCACTTT. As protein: CASSLYGDPEVYNSPLHF.

The CDR3 DNA sequence: TGTGCCACCCACGGGAGAGGGGGTGAAAAACTGTTTTTT. Translation: CATHGRGGEKLFF. The rearrangement joins TRBV7-9 to TRBJ1-4, with D perhaps TRBD1 (6 bases). The CDR3 runs to 13 residues. From germline, CDR1 is SEHNR and CDR2 FQNEAQ (reference sequence). V lost 10 bases and J 7 bases, leaving 16 bases between the germline ends.

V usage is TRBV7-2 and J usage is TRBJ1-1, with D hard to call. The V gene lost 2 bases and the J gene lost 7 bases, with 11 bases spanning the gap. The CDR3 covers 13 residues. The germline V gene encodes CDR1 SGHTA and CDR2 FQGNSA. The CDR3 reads CASSLIRAGEAFF. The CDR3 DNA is TGTGCCAGCAGCTTAATCCGCGCGGGTGAAGCTTTCTTT.

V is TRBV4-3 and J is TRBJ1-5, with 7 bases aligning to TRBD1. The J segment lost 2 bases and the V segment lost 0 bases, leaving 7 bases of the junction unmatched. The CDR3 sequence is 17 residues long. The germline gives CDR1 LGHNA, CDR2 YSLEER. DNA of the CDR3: TGCGCCAGCAGCCAAGACAGGGGGAATTTGGGCAATCAGCCCCAGCATTTT. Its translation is CASSQDRGNLGNQPQHF.